This T cell receptor (beta chain) was documented in a study of CD8 T cells in ankylosing spondylitis. Regarding the study as a whole: Several highly homologous variants formed a TCR beta motif that appeared characteristic of ankylosing spondylitis blood.

Concerning this clonotype itself: Its antigen remains unidentified.

TCRdb redid the calling of the 5' RACE reads with MiXCR, one entry per CDR3 protein. This table has some 450,000 distinct CDR3 sequences, about 15% appearing once. The TCR sequence derives from a male donor with ankylosing spondylitis. The source material was blood, either unsorted or a sorted T cell fraction (not recorded which).

For the CDR3, the DNA is TGTGCCAGCTCACCCGGGACAGGGGGGCGTGAGCAGTTCTTC. Its protein product is CASSPGTGGREQFF. V is TRBV18 and J is TRBJ2-1, with 11 bases identical to TRBD1. Germline assignment: CDR1 KGHSH and CDR2 LQKENI. The CDR3 contains 14 residues. The junction had 4 bases not matched to a gene; V was cut back by 3 bases and J by 9 bases.